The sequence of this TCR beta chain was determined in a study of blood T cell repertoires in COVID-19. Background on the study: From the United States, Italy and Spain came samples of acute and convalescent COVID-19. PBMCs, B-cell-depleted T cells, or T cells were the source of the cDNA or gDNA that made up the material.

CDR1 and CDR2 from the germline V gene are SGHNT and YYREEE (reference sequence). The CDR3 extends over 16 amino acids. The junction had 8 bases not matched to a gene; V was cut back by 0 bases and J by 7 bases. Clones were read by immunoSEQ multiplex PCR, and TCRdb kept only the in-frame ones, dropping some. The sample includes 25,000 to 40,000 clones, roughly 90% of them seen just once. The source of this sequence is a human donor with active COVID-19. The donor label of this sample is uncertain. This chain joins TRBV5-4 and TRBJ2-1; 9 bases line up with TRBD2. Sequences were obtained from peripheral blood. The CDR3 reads CASSLAWAGGQNEQFF. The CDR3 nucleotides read TGTGCCAGCAGCTTGGCCTGGGCGGGGGGGCAAAATGAGCAGTTCTTC.